This TCR beta chain appears in the sequencing data of a study of identical twins. Everyone who donated was a healthy Caucasian. The CDR3 spans 12 residues. The V gene lost 7 bases and the J gene lost 7 bases, with 10 bases spanning the gap. Germline values: CDR1 LNHNV, CDR2 YYDKDF (reference sequence). TCRdb reanalysed the 5' RACE reads using MiXCR and keeps one entry per CDR3 protein. The repertoire holds 350,000 to 400,000 distinct CDR3 sequences, with roughly 9% as singletons. The clonotype originates from a woman between 45 and 65 years old in good health. The chain combines TRBV15 with TRBJ1-4; D is undetermined. The material sequenced was naive T cells sorted from blood. The CDR3 coding sequence is TGTGCCACCAAGGGCGTTCTTGAAAAACTGTTTTTT. Translated: CATKGVLEKLFF.